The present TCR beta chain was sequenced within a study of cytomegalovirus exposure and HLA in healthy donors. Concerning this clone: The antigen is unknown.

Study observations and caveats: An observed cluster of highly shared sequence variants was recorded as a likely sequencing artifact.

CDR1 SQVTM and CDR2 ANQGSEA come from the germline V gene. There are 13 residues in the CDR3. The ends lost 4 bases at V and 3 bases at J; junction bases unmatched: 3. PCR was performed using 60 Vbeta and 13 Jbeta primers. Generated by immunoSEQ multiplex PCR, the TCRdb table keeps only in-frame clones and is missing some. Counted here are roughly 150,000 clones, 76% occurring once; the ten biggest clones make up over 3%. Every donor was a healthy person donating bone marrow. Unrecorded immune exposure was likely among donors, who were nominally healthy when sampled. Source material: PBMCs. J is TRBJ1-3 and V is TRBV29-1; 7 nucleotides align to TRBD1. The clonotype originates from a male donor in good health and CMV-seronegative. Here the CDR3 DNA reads TGCAGCGTTGTACAGGGGTTTGGAAACACCATATATTTT. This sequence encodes CSVVQGFGNTIYF.